Listed here are 3 T cell receptor beta chains from one sample, sequenced in a study of blood T cells in healthy people across ages. Sample-barcoded 5' priming and a J-beta primer mix drove a second PCR of 7 to 11 cycles. A single record per CDR3 protein comes from TCRdb applying MiXCR to the 5' RACE reads. Of around 1,000,000 distinct CDR3 sequences listed, under 30% are singletons. The data were also submitted as part of a second study, on T cells of mothers and their children.

Sequences were obtained from blood. The receptors originated from a girl aged 2 to 9 in good health.

This chain connects TRBV20-1 to TRBJ2-1, with 8 bases fitting TRBD2. The CDR3 totals 16 residues. The ends lost 0 bases at V and 3 bases at J; junction bases unmatched: 7. Germline CDR1 DFQATT, CDR2 SNEGSKA (reference sequence). The CDR3 region is CSARDPPRGGYNEQFF. The CDR3 DNA is TGCAGTGCTAGAGATCCTCCCCGGGGGGGCTACAATGAGCAGTTCTTC.

The rearrangement links TRBV13 to TRBJ2-1; TRBD1 matches 9 bases. The J call may be in error: the DNA end matches TRBJ2-7 better. The germline CDR1 and CDR2 sequences are PRHDT and FYEKMQ (reference sequence). The CDR3 has 15 residues. The CDR3 bases are TGTGCCAGCAGCTCCTGGACAGGGGAATCCAACGAGCAGTACTTC. It specifies CASSSWTGESNEQYF.

The rearrangement joins TRBV29-1 to TRBJ2-6; D possibly uses TRBD1 or TRBD2 (6 bases each). V shed 6 bases and J shed 4 bases, with 16 bases lying between them. Germline values: CDR1 SQVTM, CDR2 ANQGSEA. This CDR3 spans 15 amino acids. This CDR3 reads CSVSGGGLGANVLTF. CDR3 sequence (DNA): TGCAGCGTCTCAGGAGGGGGGCTCGGGGCCAACGTCCTGACTTTC.